These T cell receptor beta chains were read from a single sample in a study of cytomegalovirus exposure and HLA in healthy donors. Libraries were prepared by immunoSEQ multiplex PCR; TCRdb keeps only in-frame clonotypes and omits some of them. The repertoire holds 190,000 or so clones, with 80% to 85% as singletons. Specimen: PBMCs. Receptors were obtained from a woman aged 45 to 65 in good health and CMV-seropositive. Each CDR3 is given with its conserved first and last residue. The D gene is left open where the match is weak. Not every row has a clone size; where given, it reads once, few, many or a size class.

-	TRBJ1-1	TRBV7-9	-	CSSSIQGDTEAFF	TGTTCCAGCTCAATACAGGGAGACACTGAAGCTTTCTTT
TRBD2	TRBJ2-1	TRBV6-5	-	CASSYGRDNEQFF	TGTGCCAGCAGTTACGGGAGGGACAATGAGCAGTTCTTC
-	TRBJ2-6	TRBV5-1	-	CASSSYQGSGANVLTF	TGCGCCAGCAGCTCTTACCAGGGCTCTGGGGCCAACGTCCTGACTTTC
TRBD1	TRBJ2-7	TRBV6-5	-	CASTGDRAEQYF	TGTGCCAGCACAGGAGACAGGGCCGAGCAGTACTTC
-	TRBJ1-1	TRBV5-1	-	CASSLGLMADTEAFF	TGCGCCAGCAGCTTGGGCCTTATGGCGGACACTGAAGCTTTCTTT
TRBD1	TRBJ1-5	TRBV27	-	CASRGQGYQPQHF	TGTGCCAGCCGAGGACAGGGGTATCAGCCCCAGCATTTT
TRBD1	TRBJ1-1	TRBV5-1	once	CASSLVPQTGLGTEAFF	TGCGCCAGCAGCTTGGTGCCGCAGACAGGGTTAGGCACTGAAGCTTTCTTT
-	TRBJ2-7	TRBV21-1	few	CASSRGELAGVEQYF	TGTGCCAGCAGCAGGGGAGAACTAGCGGGAGTCGAGCAGTACTTC
-	TRBJ1-5	TRBV5-3	-	CARSQDRLSNQPQHF	TGTGCCAGAAGCCAGGACAGACTTAGCAATCAGCCCCAGCATTTT
-	TRBJ1-5	TRBV27	-	CASSLTPGGNQPQHF	TGTGCCAGCAGTTTAACCCCAGGGGGCAATCAGCCCCAGCATTTT
TRBD2	TRBJ2-3	TRBV7-9	few	CSSSLALGTTSHTQYF	TGTTCCAGCAGCTTAGCCCTCGGGACTACTTCTCATACGCAGTATTTT
TRBD1	TRBJ1-1	TRBV6-5	-	CASSFTLGTGGTEAFF	TGTGCCAGCAGTTTCACCCTTGGGACAGGAGGGACTGAAGCTTTCTTT
-	TRBJ2-1	TRBV7-3	once	CASSPEVTEYNEQFF	TGTGCCAGCAGCCCGGAGGTCACCGAGTACAATGAGCAGTTCTTC
TRBD2	TRBJ2-7	TRBV27	-	CASSLSSRTSGRKYEQYF	TGTGCCAGCAGTTTATCGTCCCGGACTAGCGGGAGAAAATACGAGCAGTACTTC
-	TRBJ1-5	TRBV7-9	-	CSSSLGQQPQHF	TGTTCCAGCAGCTTAGGACAACAGCCCCAGCATTTT
-	TRBJ1-3	TRBV7-9	-	CASSDSGPNTIYF	TGTGCCAGCAGTGATTCAGGGCCCAACACCATATATTTT
-	TRBJ2-2	TRBV28	-	CASNSRPLNTGELFF	TGTGCCAGCAACAGTAGACCCCTGAACACCGGGGAGCTGTTTTTT
TRBD1	TRBJ2-4	TRBV7-3	-	CASSLSGQGYIQYF	TGTGCCAGCAGCTTATCGGGACAGGGATACATTCAGTACTTC
TRBD1	TRBJ2-6	TRBV2	-	CASGQGPGANVLTF	TGTGCCAGCGGACAGGGGCCTGGGGCCAACGTCCTGACTTTC
-	TRBJ2-2	TRBV10-3	-	CAISESYTGELFF	TGTGCCATCAGTGAATCGTACACCGGGGAGCTGTTTTTT
-	TRBJ2-1	TRBV5-1	-	CASSAGQQAYNEQFF	TGCGCCAGCAGCGCCGGACAGCAAGCCTACAATGAGCAGTTCTTC
-	TRBJ2-7	TRBV15	-	CATSRDRVESYEQYF	TGTGCCACCAGCAGAGACAGGGTCGAAAGCTACGAGCAGTACTTC
-	TRBJ2-7	TRBV7-6	-	CASSPIRGTHEQYF	TGTGCCAGCAGCCCAATCAGGGGAACCCACGAGCAGTACTTC
TRBD2	TRBJ2-7	TRBV28	-	CASSLRSGGKLYEQYF	TGTGCCAGCAGTTTACGCAGCGGGGGTAAACTCTACGAGCAGTACTTC